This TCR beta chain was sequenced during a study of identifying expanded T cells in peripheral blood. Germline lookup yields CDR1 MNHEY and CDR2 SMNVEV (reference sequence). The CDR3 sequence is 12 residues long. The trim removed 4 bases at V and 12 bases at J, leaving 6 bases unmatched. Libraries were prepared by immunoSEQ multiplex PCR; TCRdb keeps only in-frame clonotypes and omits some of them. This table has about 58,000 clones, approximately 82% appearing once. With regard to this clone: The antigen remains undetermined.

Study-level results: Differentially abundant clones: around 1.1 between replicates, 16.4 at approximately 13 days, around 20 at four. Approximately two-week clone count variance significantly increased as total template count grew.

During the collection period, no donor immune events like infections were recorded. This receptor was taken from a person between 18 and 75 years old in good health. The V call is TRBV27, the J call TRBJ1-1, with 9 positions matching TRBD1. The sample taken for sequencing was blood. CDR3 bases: TGTGCCAGCAGTTACGGACAGGGGAGGACTTTCTTT. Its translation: CASSYGQGRTFF.